Listed here are 18 T cell receptor beta chains from one sample, sequenced in a study of blood T cell repertoires in COVID-19. The protocol was immunoSEQ multiplex PCR, while the TCRdb copy is restricted to in-frame clones and leaves out a portion. The repertoire holds tens of thousands of clones, with about 90% as singletons. The sequenced sample consisted of peripheral blood. The receptors were sampled from a woman older than 75 with active COVID-19.

J is TRBJ2-2 and V is TRBV7-2; the D gene is possibly TRBD2 (5 bases). V shed 5 bases and J shed 6 bases, with 16 bases lying between them. Germline CDR1 SGHTA, CDR2 FQGNSA. The CDR3 runs to 15 residues. The CDR3 sequence: CASSPHGKVAGELFF. In DNA, the CDR3 is TGTGCCAGCAGCCCACACGGGAAGGTCGCCGGGGAGCTGTTTTTT.

V usage is TRBV5-1 and J usage is TRBJ1-4, with 9 bases aligning to TRBD1. CDR1 is SGHRS, CDR2 YFSETQ, per germline. V trimming: 4 bases; J trimming: 5 bases; junction bases outside the gene matches: 6. CDR3 length equals 15 residues. The CDR3 DNA reads as TGCGCCAGCAGCGGTCCCGGGACAGGGAATGAAAAACTGTTTTTT. Protein sequence: CASSGPGTGNEKLFF.

V gene TRBV18 combines with J gene TRBJ2-5; TRBD1 aligns across 9 bases. The germline V gene has CDR1 KGHSH and CDR2 LQKENI. The CDR3 totals 17 residues. With 4 bases clipped from V and 0 bases from J, the junction kept 9 bases outside the gene matches. The CDR3 loop is CASSLSPGTGYQETQYF. The CDR3 coding sequence is TGTGCCAGCTCACTATCCCCCGGGACAGGGTACCAAGAGACCCAGTACTTC.

The CDR3 reads CASSWGEGLTEAFF. CDR3 DNA: TGCGCCAGCAGCTGGGGGGAGGGCCTCACTGAAGCTTTCTTT. V and J are TRBV5-1 and TRBJ1-1; weak D call: TRBD1 (5 bases). V shed 3 bases and J shed 4 bases, with 13 bases lying between them. The CDR3 contains 14 residues. CDR1 is SGHRS, CDR2 YFSETQ, per germline.

The J gene is TRBJ2-3, the V gene TRBV7-9; D remains unclear. Germline V gives CDR1 SEHNR, CDR2 FQNEAQ (reference sequence). V lost 5 bases to trimming and J lost 1 base, with 4 bases between them. The CDR3 sequence is 12 residues long. The CDR3 protein is CASSPRTDTQYF. In DNA, the CDR3 is TGTGCCAGCAGCCCTCGCACAGATACGCAGTATTTT.

This chain joins TRBV27 and TRBJ1-2; D is ambiguous. V lost 5 bases and J lost 4, with 17 bases in between. There are 15 residues in the CDR3. The germline V gene has CDR1 MNHEY and CDR2 SMNVEV (reference sequence). For the CDR3, the DNA is TGTGCCAGCAGTCGTTACCCGTACGGTGGCTATGGCTACACCTTC. This gives the protein CASSRYPYGGYGYTF.

The chain employs TRBV23-1 and TRBJ2-7, with 8 bases identical to TRBD2. TRBV23-1 is known as an ORF, though its function is uncertain. J gave up 5 bases and V 11 bases, and 5 bases lay outside the gene matches. This CDR3 has 11 amino acids. The CDR3 spells CAPRTSNEQYF. DNA for the CDR3: TGCGCCCCTCGGACTAGCAACGAGCAGTACTTC.

The chain joins TRBV9 to TRBJ2-7, with D perhaps TRBD1 (5 bases). The germline CDR1 and CDR2 sequences are SGDLS and YYNGEE. V was pared by 2 bases and J by 6 bases, with 12 bases between. The CDR3 consists of 13 residues. CDR3 coding DNA: TGTGCCAGCAGCGTTGGGCAGGGCGGCGAGCAGTACTTC. Translation: CASSVGQGGEQYF.

The J gene is TRBJ2-1, the V gene TRBV6-5, with 9 bases matching TRBD1. Germline CDR1 is MNHEY and CDR2 is SVGAGI. Losses at the gene ends were 6 bases for V and 4 bases for J; bases not matched to a gene: 7. The CDR3 is made up of 15 amino acids. The CDR3 spells CASRPGQGPYNEQFF. CDR3 in DNA: TGTGCCAGCAGGCCGGGACAGGGTCCGTACAATGAGCAGTTCTTC.

The V and J genes are TRBV12-3 or TRBV12-4 and TRBJ2-1; D gene ambiguous. CDR3 length: 13 amino acids. Between the trimmed V and J ends, which lost 6 bases and 9 bases, there was a span of 15 bases. CDR3 sequence (DNA): TGTGCCAGCAGCGAAACACGGGTTGGTGAGCAGTTCTTC. Its translation is CASSETRVGEQFF.

The chain is built from TRBV27 and TRBJ2-7; a possible D gene is TRBD2 (6 bases). This CDR3 is 15 amino acids long. With 3 bases removed from V and 1 base from J, the gap between germline ends came to 13 bases. Germline values: CDR1 MNHEY, CDR2 SMNVEV (reference sequence). The CDR3 region has the DNA TGTGCCAGCAGTTTTGGAGGGCGGCTTTCCTACGAGCAGTACTTC. Its protein is CASSFGGRLSYEQYF.

The gene calls are TRBV18 and TRBJ2-1, with TRBD1 matching over 9 bases. This CDR3 has 16 amino acids. Unmatched junction bases numbered 7, after V lost 0 bases and J lost 7 bases. Germline V lookup: CDR1 KGHSH, CDR2 LQKENI. CDR3 in DNA: TGTGCCAGCTCACCACCTTGGGACAGGGTAGGTAATGAGCAGTTCTTC. Its protein product is CASSPPWDRVGNEQFF.

V usage is TRBV6-2 or TRBV6-3 and J usage is TRBJ2-5, with D perhaps matching TRBD1 (6 bases). The CDR3 extends over 14 amino acids. V lost 0 bases and J 4 bases, leaving 9 bases between the germline ends. CDR1 and CDR2 from the germline V gene are MNHEY and SVGEGT. CDR3 bases: TGTGCCAGCAGTTACTCGACAGGAGGAGAGACCCAGTACTTC. The encoded protein is CASSYSTGGETQYF.

The chain is built from TRBV18 and TRBJ1-2; D call uncertain. This CDR3 is built from 13 residues. Trimming cost V 3 bases and J 4 bases, with 9 bases left between them. Germline CDR1 and CDR2: KGHSH and LQKENI. The CDR3 protein is CASSPTEFYGYTF. Here the CDR3 DNA reads TGTGCCAGCTCACCGACGGAGTTCTATGGCTACACCTTC.

V and J are TRBV7-9 and TRBJ2-6; D remains unclear. The V end lost 7 bases, the J end lost 0 bases, and 25 bases lay between the germline ends. The CDR3 runs 20 residues. Germline V gene data show CDR1 as SEHNR and CDR2 as FQNEAQ (reference sequence). CDR3 sequence: CASTPSPSRSPLSGANVLTF. Written as DNA, the CDR3 is TGTGCCAGCACACCGAGCCCCAGCAGGTCACCTCTCTCTGGGGCCAACGTCCTGACTTTC. Drawing the rest from reference TRBV7-9 and TRBJ2-6, the complete variable domain is DTGVSQNPRHKITKRGQNVTFRCDPISEHNRLYWYRQTLGQGPEFLTYFQNEAQLEKSRLLSDRFSAERPKGSFSTLEIQRTEQGDSAMYLCASTPSPSRSPLSGANVLTFGAGSRLTVL.

The chain carries TRBV20-1 and TRBJ2-5, with D unclear. Looked up from germline, CDR1 is DFQATT and CDR2 is SNEGSKA (reference sequence). The germline V and J ends were trimmed by 2 bases and 5 bases, with 6 bases remaining between them. CDR3 length equals 11 residues. This chain's CDR3 is CSARSEETQYF. The CDR3 nucleotides are TGCAGTGCTAGATCCGAGGAGACCCAGTACTTC.

The chain joins TRBV7-6 to TRBJ1-4, with a possible D match to TRBD1 (5 bases). Trimming pared 4 bases from V and 10 bases from J, leaving 22 bases between. This CDR3 spans 16 amino acids. Germline CDR1 reads SGHVS; CDR2 reads FNYEAQ. CDR3 region: CASSSPVGHAWGKLFF. The CDR3 DNA reads TGTGCCAGCAGCTCTCCGGTCGGACACGCCTGGGGAAAACTGTTTTTT. Filled out from reference TRBV7-6 and TRBJ1-4, the complete variable domain reads GAGVSQSPRYKVTKRGQDVALRCDPISGHVSLYWYRQALGQGPEFLTYFNYEAQQDKSGLPNDRFSAERPEGSISTLTIQRTEQRDSAMYRCASSSPVGHAWGKLFFGSGTQLSVL.

The chain uses TRBV6-6 and TRBJ2-2, with D possibly TRBD1 on 5 matching bases. Trimming cost V 0 bases and J 9 bases, with 14 bases left between them. Germline lookup yields CDR1 MNHNY and CDR2 SVGAGI (reference sequence). The CDR3 has 15 residues. CDR3: CASSYSIARDRELFF. The CDR3, as DNA: TGTGCCAGCAGTTACTCGATTGCCAGGGATCGGGAGCTGTTTTTT.